These T cell receptor beta chains were read from a single sample in a study of blood T cell repertoires in COVID-19. Sequencing used immunoSEQ multiplex PCR; TCRdb keeps in-frame clones, though not all of them. Seen here are roughly 78,000 clones, roughly 85% observed once, and the top ten hold around a sixth. The specimen sequenced was peripheral blood. The source is a woman of 80 years or more with acute or convalescent COVID-19. Each CDR3 is given with its conserved first and last residue. D genes are given only for firm matches. A clone size is listed for some rows: how often the clone was seen (once, few, many), or a class if it is expanded.

>.|TRBV5-1|.|TRBJ1-2
TGCGCCAGCAGCAGATACAGGGAGCCTGGCTATGGCTACACCTTC
CASSRYREPGYGYTF
>.|TRBV5-1|.|TRBJ1-2
TGCGCCAGCAGCCCCCTGGTAGGGGAGGGAAATGGCTACACCTTC
CASSPLVGEGNGYTF
>.|TRBV6-6|.|TRBJ1-1
TGTGCCAGCAGTTACTTTTACAGGGAGAACACTGAAGCTTTCTTT
CASSYFYRENTEAFF
>.|TRBV9|TRBD1|TRBJ1-3
TGTGCCAGCAGCCTACGACAGGGCCTTTCTGGAAACACCATATATTTT
CASSLRQGLSGNTIYF
>.|TRBV30|TRBD1|TRBJ1-1
TGTGCCTGGAGTGCACAGGGGGACACTGAAGCTTTCTTT
CAWSAQGDTEAFF
>once|TRBV7-3|TRBD1|TRBJ1-1
TGTGCCAGCAGCCCAGGACAGGCGAACACTGAAGCTTTCTTT
CASSPGQANTEAFF
>.|TRBV29-1|.|TRBJ1-2
TGCAGCGTTGAGAGGGGGGGTGGCTACACCTTC
CSVERGGGYTF
>.|TRBV5-1|TRBD1|TRBJ2-7
TGCGCCAGCAGAGCGTCGACAGGGTCTATCGCCGAGCAGTACTTC
CASRASTGSIAEQYF
>.|TRBV12-3/TRBV12-4|.|TRBJ1-1
TGTGCCAGCAACAGGGTAGGACCTGAAGCTTTCTTT
CASNRVGPEAFF
>few|TRBV5-8|TRBD2|TRBJ2-1
TGTGCCAGCGGAGCGGGGATCGTTTTCAATGAGCAGTTCTTC
CASGAGIVFNEQFF
>.|TRBV10-3|TRBD2|TRBJ2-1
TGTGCCATCAGTGAACTAGCGGGGGATGAGCAGTTCTTC
CAISELAGDEQFF
>.|TRBV7-2|.|TRBJ2-3
TGTGCCAGCAGCCTAACCGCGTGGGGCAGCACAGATACGCAGTATTTT
CASSLTAWGSTDTQYF
>.|TRBV5-1|TRBD1|TRBJ1-2
TGCGCCAGCAGCGAAGGACAGGGTGGATATGGCTACACCTTC
CASSEGQGGYGYTF
>.|TRBV29-1|.|TRBJ1-1
TGCAGCGTTATTGGGGAGGCTGAAGCTTTCTTT
CSVIGEAEAFF
>few|TRBV14|TRBD2|TRBJ2-1
TGTGCCAGCAGCCTTACTAGCGGAATGTACAATGAGCAGTTCTTC
CASSLTSGMYNEQFF
>.|TRBV24-1|TRBD2|TRBJ2-1
TGTGCCACCAGTGACGCCGGGACTAGCGTTGGTGGGGTTTACAATGAGCAGTTCTTC
CATSDAGTSVGGVYNEQFF
>.|TRBV7-9|TRBD1|TRBJ2-3
TGTGCCAGCAGCTTGCGCACAGGGGTTGGCACAGATACGCAGTATTTT
CASSLRTGVGTDTQYF
>once|TRBV10-3|.|TRBJ1-1
TGTGCCATCAGGGGGGGGAGGAACACTGAAGCTTTCTTT
CAIRGGRNTEAFF
>.|TRBV11-3|TRBD1|TRBJ2-7
TGTGCCAGCAGCCGCGGGACAGGGGGCGACGAGCAGTACTTC
CASSRGTGGDEQYF
>.|TRBV11-3|.|TRBJ2-7
TGTGCCAGCAGCTACAGCCGGGGACTCGGAGACGAGCAGTACTTC
CASSYSRGLGDEQYF
>.|TRBV5-4|.|TRBJ1-2
TGTGCCAGCAGCTTGGCCAGTTCCTATGGCTACACCTTC
CASSLASSYGYTF
>.|TRBV6-5|.|TRBJ1-2
TGTGCCAGCAAGTCCTTTCAGGGCTTCTATGGCTACACCTTC
CASKSFQGFYGYTF
>.|TRBV27|TRBD1|TRBJ2-1
TGTGCCAGCAGTTTGGGACAGGGGAGGAACAATGAGCAGTTCTTC
CASSLGQGRNNEQFF
>.|TRBV19|.|TRBJ1-1
TGTGCCAGTACTTCCCGTTGGGGCGCGAACACTGAAGCTTTCTTT
CASTSRWGANTEAFF